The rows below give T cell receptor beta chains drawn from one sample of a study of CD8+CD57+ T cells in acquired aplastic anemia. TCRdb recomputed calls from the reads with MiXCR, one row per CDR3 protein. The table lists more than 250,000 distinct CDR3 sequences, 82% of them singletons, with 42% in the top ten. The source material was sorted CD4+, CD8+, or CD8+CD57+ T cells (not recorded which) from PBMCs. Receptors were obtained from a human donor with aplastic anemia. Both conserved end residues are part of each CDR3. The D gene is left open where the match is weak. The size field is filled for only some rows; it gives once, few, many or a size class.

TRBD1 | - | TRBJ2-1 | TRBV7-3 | CASSSSYRGHEQYFF | TGTGCCAGCAGCTCCTCCTACAGGGGTCACGAGCAGTACTTCTTC
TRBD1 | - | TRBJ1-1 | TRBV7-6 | CASSLDRALSPLHFF | TGTGCCAGCAGTTTGGACAGGGCACTTTCACCCCTCCACTTCTTT
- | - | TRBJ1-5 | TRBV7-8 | CASSPSPGTNSNQPQHF | TGTGCCAGCAGCCCGAGTCCCGGGACCAATAGCAATCAGCCCCAGCATTTT
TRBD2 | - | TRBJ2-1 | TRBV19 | CASSQGRAGSLSF | TGTGCCAGCAGTCAAGGACGAGCGGGAAGTCTGTCCTTC
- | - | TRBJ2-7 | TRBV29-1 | CSVGGGSYEQYF | TGCAGCGTTGGAGGGGGCTCCTACGAGCAGTACTTC
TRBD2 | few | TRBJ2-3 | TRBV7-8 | CASSLVVAGATDTQYF | TGTGCCAGCAGCCTAGTTGTAGCGGGGGCCACAGATACGCAGTATTTT
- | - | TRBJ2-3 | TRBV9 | CASSAGTGLKHTQYF | TGTGCCAGCAGCGCAGGGACCGGCCTAAAGCATACCCAGTATTTT
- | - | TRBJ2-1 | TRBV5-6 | CASSLARGLSSYNEQFF | TGTGCCAGCAGCTTGGCGAGGGGGTTAAGCTCCTACAATGAGCAGTTCTTC
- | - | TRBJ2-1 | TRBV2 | CASRDWDTRAQNVQFF | TGTGCCAGCAGGGATTGGGACACGCGGGCGCAGAATGTGCAGTTCTTC
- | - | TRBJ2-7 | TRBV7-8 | CASSYVQGTYAQYF | TGTGCCAGCAGTTACGTGCAAGGTACCTACGCGCAGTACTTC
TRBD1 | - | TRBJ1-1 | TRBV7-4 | CASKFTGGGHEQYFF | TGTGCCAGCAAGTTCACAGGGGGGGGGCACGAGCAGTACTTCTTT
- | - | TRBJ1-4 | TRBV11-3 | CASSLDRTDEKLFF | TGTGCCAGCAGCTTAGATAGGACAGATGAAAAACTGTTTTTT
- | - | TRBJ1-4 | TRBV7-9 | CASSSTEDTEAVFLFF | TGTGCCAGCAGTTCTACCGAGGACACGGAAGCTGTCTTTCTGTTTTTT
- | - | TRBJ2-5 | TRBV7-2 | CASSLVPANEPYFF | TGTGCCAGCAGCTTAGTTCCTGCTAATGAGCCCTACTTCTTC
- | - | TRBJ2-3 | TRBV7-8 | CASSLDAGPNTQDF | TGTGCCAGCAGCTTGGACGCGGGTCCGAATACGCAGGATTTT
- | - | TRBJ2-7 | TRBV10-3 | CAISDQASLYEQYF | TGTGCCATCAGTGACCAGGCATCTCTCTACGAGCAGTACTTC
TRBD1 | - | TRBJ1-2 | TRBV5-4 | CASTTRTGWNYGYTF | TGTGCCAGCACAACACGGACAGGGTGGAACTATGGCTACACCTTC
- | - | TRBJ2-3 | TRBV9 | CASSLSGTTKEKQYF | TGTGCCAGCAGCTTAAGCGGGACAACTAAAGAAAAACAGTATTTT
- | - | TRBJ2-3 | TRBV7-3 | CASSSDGTWGENQQYF | TGTGCCAGCAGTTCTGACGGGACTTGGGGAGAGAACCAGCAGTATTTT
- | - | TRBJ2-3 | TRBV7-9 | CASSVVDPDTQYF | TGTGCCAGCAGCGTCGTGGACCCAGATACGCAGTATTTT
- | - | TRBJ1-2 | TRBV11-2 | CASSRCSDGLVYGYTF | TGTGCCAGCAGCCGATGCAGCGACGGGCTCGTATATGGCTACACCTTC
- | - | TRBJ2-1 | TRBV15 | CASSDLPIGEQFF | TGTGCCAGCAGTGATTTGCCAATCGGTGAGCAGTTCTTC
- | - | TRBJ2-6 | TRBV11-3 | CASSLVSSASGANVLTF | TGTGCCAGCAGCCTAGTTTCTTCCGCCTCTGGGGCCAACGTCCTGACTTTC
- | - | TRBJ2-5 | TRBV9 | CASSGGSDTQNFDF | TGTGCCAGCAGCGGAGGGTCAGATACGCAGAATTTTGACTTC
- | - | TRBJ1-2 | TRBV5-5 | CASRQGGSADYGYTF | TGTGCCAGCCGACAAGGAGGGAGCGCCGACTATGGCTACACCTTC
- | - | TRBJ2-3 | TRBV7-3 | CASQQERTGTQYF | TGCGCCAGCCAACAGGAAAGAACAGGGACGCAGTATTTT
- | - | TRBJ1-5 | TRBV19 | CACGLSWGCNQPQHF | TGTGCCTGTGGACTTTCTTGGGGGTGCAATCAGCCCCAGCATTTT
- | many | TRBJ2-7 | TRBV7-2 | CASGGGASYEQYF | TGTGCCAGCGGAGGGGGGGCCTCCTACGAGCAGTACTTC
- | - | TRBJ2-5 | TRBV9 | CASSGVSEQETQYF | TGTGCCAGCAGCGGCGTAAGCGAGCAAGAGACCCAGTACTTC
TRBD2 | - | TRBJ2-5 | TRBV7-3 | CASSSSGTWGANEYF | TGTGCCAGCAGTTCTAGCGGGACTTGGGGAGCTAACGAGTACTTC
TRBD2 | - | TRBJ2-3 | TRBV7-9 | CASSRERSGGSDEQYF | TGTGCCAGCAGCAGAGAAAGAAGCGGGGGGAGCGATGAGCAGTATTTT
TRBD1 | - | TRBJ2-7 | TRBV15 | CATSRPGTGAYEQYF | TGTGCCACCAGCAGACCCGGGACAGGTGCCTACGAGCAGTACTTC
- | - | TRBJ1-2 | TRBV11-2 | CASSSQKLRAGMNTF | TGCGCCAGCAGCTCCCAAAAGCTCAGGGCGGGAATGAACACCTTC
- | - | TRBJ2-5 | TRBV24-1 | CATRNERSQETQYF | TGTGCCACTCGGAACGAGCGCAGCCAAGAGACCCAGTACTTT
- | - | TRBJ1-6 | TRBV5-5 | CASSFAGGQRSPLHF | TGTGCCAGCAGCTTTGCTGGCGGACAGCGATCCCCCCTCCACTTT
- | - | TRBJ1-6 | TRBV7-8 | CASSLAGGRYTQYLHF | TGTGCCAGCAGCTTAGCGGGGGGCCGCTATACGCAGTACCTCCACTTT
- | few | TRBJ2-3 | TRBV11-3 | CASSFDVTDTQYF | TGTGCCAGCAGCTTCGATGTGACAGATACGCAGTATTTT
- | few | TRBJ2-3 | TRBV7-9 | CASSLVPGALYF | TGTGCCAGCAGCTTAGTTCCCGGGGCGCTGTATTTT
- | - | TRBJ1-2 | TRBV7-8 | CASSVAGGYGNTF | TGTGCCAGCAGCGTAGCGGGAGGCTACGGTAACACCTTC
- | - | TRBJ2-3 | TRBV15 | CASSLRGLADAQYF | TGTGCCAGCAGCTTACGGGGCCTAGCCGATGCGCAGTATTTT
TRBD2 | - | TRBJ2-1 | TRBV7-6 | CASSSTTGSGGSDEQFF | TGTGCCAGCAGCTCCACTACAGGGAGCGGGGGGAGCGATGAGCAGTTCTTC
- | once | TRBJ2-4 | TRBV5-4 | CASSGTRNIQYF | TGTGCCAGCAGCGGTACTAGGAACATTCAGTACTTC
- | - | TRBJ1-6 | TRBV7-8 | CASSLGGGQHTQYHF | TGTGCCAGCAGCTTAGGGGGAGGACAGCATACGCAGTATCACTTT
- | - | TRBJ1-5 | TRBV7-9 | CASSFQRSGGNDEHF | TGTGCCAGCAGCTTTCAGAGAAGCGGGGGGAACGACGAGCATTTT
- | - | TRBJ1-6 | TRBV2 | CASSQATYSPHHF | TGTGCCAGCAGCCAGGCTACTTATTCTCCCCACCACTTT